This T cell receptor (beta chain) was recovered during a study of blood T cell repertoires in COVID-19. Study in general: Specimens from acute and convalescent COVID-19 originated in the United States, Italy and Spain.

Enrolled during active infection, Seattle patients were then followed longitudinally. As handled by the study authors: Reference gene primers were amplified, and this amplification served to estimate nucleated cell counts. Data came from immunoSEQ multiplex PCR; TCRdb stores just in-frame clones and leaves some out. Clonal size and the V and J genes are those of that table, whereas D and trimming came from the DNA. This sample carries fewer than 250,000 clones, more than 85% of them seen once, and the ten largest clones take around 0.84%. J was trimmed by 10 bases and V by 3 bases; bases with no gene match: 9. From germline, CDR1 is SGHNT and CDR2 YYREEE (reference sequence). The CDR3 runs to 13 residues.

Sequenced material: peripheral blood. The chain joins TRBV5-4 to TRBJ1-1, with 7 bases fitting TRBD1. The receptor's source is a man in his sixties with COVID-19, enrolled during active disease. For the CDR3, the DNA is TGTGCCAGCAGCTCGACAGGGAAGCAGATAGCTTTCTTT. Amino acid sequence: CASSSTGKQIAFF.